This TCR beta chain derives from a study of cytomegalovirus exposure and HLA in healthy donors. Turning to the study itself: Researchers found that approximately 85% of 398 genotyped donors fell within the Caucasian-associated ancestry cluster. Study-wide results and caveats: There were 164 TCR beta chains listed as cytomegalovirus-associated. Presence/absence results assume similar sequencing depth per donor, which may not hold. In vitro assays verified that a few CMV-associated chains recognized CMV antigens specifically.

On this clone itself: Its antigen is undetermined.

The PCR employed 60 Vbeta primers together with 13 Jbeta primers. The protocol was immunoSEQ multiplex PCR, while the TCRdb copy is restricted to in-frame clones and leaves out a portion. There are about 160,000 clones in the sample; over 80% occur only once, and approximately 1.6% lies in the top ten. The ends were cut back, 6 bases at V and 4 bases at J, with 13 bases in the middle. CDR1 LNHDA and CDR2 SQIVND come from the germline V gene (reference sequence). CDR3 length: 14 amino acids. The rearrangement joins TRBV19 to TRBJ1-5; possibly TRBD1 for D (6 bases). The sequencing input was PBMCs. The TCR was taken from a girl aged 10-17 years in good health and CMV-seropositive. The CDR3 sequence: CASRPRQANQPQHF. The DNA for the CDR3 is TGTGCCAGTAGGCCCAGACAGGCGAATCAGCCCCAGCATTTT.